A selection of T cell receptor beta chains follows, all from one sample in a study of cytomegalovirus exposure and HLA in healthy donors. Generated by immunoSEQ multiplex PCR, the TCRdb table keeps only in-frame clones and is missing some. This table holds about 200,000 clones. The sequencing sample was made of PBMCs. These receptors came from a young man in good health and CMV-seronegative. Both conserved end residues are part of each CDR3. The D gene is left open where the match is weak. Only part of the rows carry a size: once, few, many, or a class if the clone is expanded.

V gene	J gene	D gene	clone size	CDR3 DNA	CDR3 protein
TRBV9	TRBJ1-2	.	.	TGTGCCAGCAGCCTGTCGGTAGGGGGATCGCTCGGCTACACCTTC	CASSLSVGGSLGYTF
TRBV28	TRBJ1-2	TRBD1	.	TGTGCCAGTTTAGTTGGGACAGGGGGAAGCTATGGCTACACCTTC	CASLVGTGGSYGYTF
TRBV2	TRBJ2-3	.	.	TGTGCCAGCAGTGACAGGGGGGCATCAGATACGCAGTATTTT	CASSDRGASDTQYF
TRBV10-3	TRBJ2-1	TRBD2	.	TGTGCCATCAGTGGAGGCGGGAGGGCCCTCCTTGAGCAGTTCTTC	CAISGGGRALLEQFF
TRBV11-3	TRBJ1-2	.	.	TGTGCCAGCAGCTTAGGAGATTTGGACTATGGCTACACCTTC	CASSLGDLDYGYTF
TRBV7-9	TRBJ1-4	.	.	TGTGCCAGCAGCCCGACAGGCCAGGGGGAAAAACTGTTTTTT	CASSPTGQGEKLFF
TRBV28	TRBJ2-1	TRBD2	.	TGTGCCAGCAGAAGGCTAGCGGATCCTTCCTACAATGAGCAGTTCTTC	CASRRLADPSYNEQFF
TRBV28	TRBJ2-7	TRBD1	.	TGTGCCAGCAGTTTGCGGCAGGGGGATTGGGACGAGCAGTACTTC	CASSLRQGDWDEQYF
TRBV4-3	TRBJ1-5	TRBD1	.	TGCGCCAGCAGCCAACAACACAGGGGGGGTTTTCAGCCCCAGCATTTT	CASSQQHRGGFQPQHF
TRBV28	TRBJ1-1	.	.	TGTGCCAGCAGTTTAAATATTCGGCACAGGGTTGGGAACACTGAAGCTTTCTTT	CASSLNIRHRVGNTEAFF
TRBV2	TRBJ2-7	.	.	TGTGCCAGCAGGGAACAGGTCTACGAGCAGTACTTC	CASREQVYEQYF
TRBV5-1	TRBJ2-7	TRBD2	.	TGCGCCAGCAGCCTACTGACTAGCGGAGTCTCCTACGAGCAGTACTTC	CASSLLTSGVSYEQYF
TRBV27	TRBJ1-4	TRBD1	.	TGTGCCAGCAGTTCCGGGACAGTGGGTGAAAAACTGTTTTTT	CASSSGTVGEKLFF
TRBV7-2	TRBJ2-3	TRBD1	.	TGTGCCAGCAGCTCAATGGGACAGGGGCACTCAGATACGCAGTATTTT	CASSSMGQGHSDTQYF
TRBV11-3	TRBJ1-1	.	.	TGTGCCAGCCCGAAATGGGGAGACACTGAAGCTTTCTTT	CASPKWGDTEAFF
TRBV2	TRBJ2-1	TRBD2	.	TGTGCCAGCACAGAGCGGGGGGGCCGCAATGAGCAGTTCTTC	CASTERGGRNEQFF
TRBV9	TRBJ2-1	TRBD1	.	TGTGCCAGCAGCGGGACGACAGGGTATTCCTACAATGAGCAGTTCTTC	CASSGTTGYSYNEQFF
TRBV4-3	TRBJ2-3	.	.	TGCGCCAGCAGCCAACCTCCGGCGGGCGGGGATACGCAGTATTTT	CASSQPPAGGDTQYF
TRBV5-4	TRBJ2-3	.	.	TGTGCCAGCAGCTTCTTGAGCACAGATACGCAGTATTTT	CASSFLSTDTQYF
TRBV7-2	TRBJ2-2	TRBD2	.	TGTGCCAGCAGCTGGGGACTAGCGCCTAACACCGGGGAGCTGTTTTTT	CASSWGLAPNTGELFF
TRBV11-3	TRBJ1-3	.	.	TGTGCCAGCAGCTTATCCGGGCAGGGCGGCTTGACTCTCCATTTT	CASSLSGQGGLTLHF
TRBV2	TRBJ2-3	TRBD2	.	TGTGCCAGCTCCTCAGCGGGAGGGTTCGGAGATACGCAGTATTTT	CASSSAGGFGDTQYF
TRBV7-2	TRBJ2-3	TRBD2	.	TGTGCCAGCAGCTACGACCTGACTAGCGGCGGTGGGCAGTATTTT	CASSYDLTSGGGQYF
TRBV6-4	TRBJ2-1	TRBD2	.	TGTGCCAGCAGTGACGACCCGGGGGGCAATGAGCAGTTCTTC	CASSDDPGGNEQFF
TRBV27	TRBJ2-5	.	.	TGTGCCAGCAGTTTATCGGCAGGGAATTGGATCCAGTACTTC	CASSLSAGNWIQYF
TRBV5-1	TRBJ2-3	.	.	TGCGCCAGCAGCTTGGTTCGGGGGACTAGCACAGATACGCAGTATTTT	CASSLVRGTSTDTQYF
TRBV2	TRBJ2-7	.	.	TGTGCCAGCACGACGGGATCCTACGAGCAGTACTTC	CASTTGSYEQYF
TRBV4-1	TRBJ1-1	.	.	TGCGCCAGCAGCCGCCAGACCAGGGGGAACACTGAAGCTTTCTTT	CASSRQTRGNTEAFF
TRBV5-4	TRBJ2-7	.	.	TGTGCCAGCAGCTTGCTGACAGGTTTCGACGAGCAGTACTTC	CASSLLTGFDEQYF
TRBV19	TRBJ2-2	TRBD1	.	TGTGCCAGTAGTACCACCGGGACAGGGGGAACCGGGGAGCTGTTTTTT	CASSTTGTGGTGELFF
TRBV19	TRBJ1-6	.	.	TGTGCCAGTAGGGGGAGTAGCTCCTATAATTCACCCCTCCACTTT	CASRGSSSYNSPLHF
TRBV19	TRBJ2-2	.	.	TGTGCCAGTATCGGGAACACCGGGGAGCTGTTTTTT	CASIGNTGELFF
TRBV6-6	TRBJ1-5	.	.	TGTGCCAGCAGTTACGGAGGGGCCGGCAATCAGCCCCAGCATTTT	CASSYGGAGNQPQHF
TRBV18	TRBJ2-5	TRBD1	.	TGTGCCAGCTCACCACGACAGGGGACACAAGAGACCCAGTACTTC	CASSPRQGTQETQYF
TRBV7-2	TRBJ1-1	.	.	TGTGCCAGCAGCTTGGTGGGGGGCGGGAGAACTGAAGCTTTCTTT	CASSLVGGGRTEAFF
TRBV2	TRBJ1-2	TRBD1	.	TGTGCCAGCAGGGAGGGGGCCTATGGCTACACCTTC	CASREGAYGYTF
TRBV7-2	TRBJ2-3	TRBD2	.	TGTGCCAGCAGTGGGATGGAGCGGGGCCTTTCAGATACGCAGTATTTT	CASSGMERGLSDTQYF
TRBV6-5	TRBJ2-7	.	.	TGTGCCAGCAGTTACCGACAGGCGGCCATCTCCTACGAGCAGTACTTC	CASSYRQAAISYEQYF
TRBV27	TRBJ2-7	TRBD1	.	TGTGCCAGCTCTCTGGTTGGGACAGGGCCCTACGAGCAGTACTTC	CASSLVGTGPYEQYF
TRBV10-1	TRBJ2-5	TRBD2	.	TGCGCCAGCAGTGTAGGGACTAGCGTCGAAGAGACCCAGTACTTC	CASSVGTSVEETQYF
TRBV6-5	TRBJ2-3	TRBD2	.	TGTGCCAGCAGTTCCCCGGGACTAGGAGAGACGCAGTATTTT	CASSSPGLGETQYF
TRBV2	TRBJ1-4	.	medium-sized	TGTGCCTTGAAGGGGCGGAAACTGTTTTTT	CALKGRKLFF
TRBV7-3	TRBJ2-1	.	.	TGTGCCAGCAGCTTAACGGGAGGAGAGAATGAGCAGTTCTTC	CASSLTGGENEQFF
TRBV19	TRBJ1-6	TRBD1	.	TGTGCCAGTAGTCGCACATTCCAGGGGGCCCTGTATAATTCACCCCTCCACTTT	CASSRTFQGALYNSPLHF
TRBV19	TRBJ1-2	.	.	TGTGCCGCCAAACAGGGATTTAACTATGGCTACACCTTC	CAAKQGFNYGYTF
TRBV4-2	TRBJ1-6	.	.	TGTGCCAGCAGCCAAGGAGCTATGGGGGGGAGGGTCCTCCACTTT	CASSQGAMGGRVLHF
TRBV28	TRBJ2-1	.	.	TGTGCCAGCAGTTTAGGCCGGAGCTCCTACAATGAGCAGTTCTTC	CASSLGRSSYNEQFF
TRBV6-5	TRBJ2-7	TRBD1	.	TGTGCCAGCAGTTCATCCTACAGGGGTTACGAGCAGTACTTC	CASSSSYRGYEQYF
TRBV19	TRBJ2-6	TRBD2	.	TGTGCCAGTAGTATAGGGGAGGGATCTGGGGCCAACGTCCTGACTTTC	CASSIGEGSGANVLTF
TRBV6-5	TRBJ1-2	.	.	TGTGCCAGTTCTCTTCAGGGGCTTAACTATGGCTACACCTTC	CASSLQGLNYGYTF
TRBV28	TRBJ1-2	TRBD1	.	TGTGCCAGCAGTCCCGGGACAGGCAACTATGGCTACACCTTC	CASSPGTGNYGYTF
TRBV19	TRBJ1-1	TRBD1	.	TGTGCCAGTAGTGCACCGGGAGGGACAGATGAAGCTTTCTTT	CASSAPGGTDEAFF
TRBV5-3	TRBJ1-3	TRBD1	.	TGTGCCAGAAGCTTTGGGACAGGAAGACTCTCTGGAAACACCATATATTTT	CARSFGTGRLSGNTIYF
TRBV5-1	TRBJ2-3	.	.	TGCGCCAGCAGCTTTGAGCGAATTAGCACAGATACGCAGTATTTT	CASSFERISTDTQYF
TRBV5-6	TRBJ2-5	.	.	TGTGCCAGCAGCTTGGGCCAATTTCAGATAGAGACCCAGTACTTC	CASSLGQFQIETQYF